Below, one TCR beta chain is given with its context. This sample was included in a study of cytomegalovirus exposure and HLA in healthy donors. PCR used 60 Vbeta primers and 13 Jbeta primers. TCRdb keeps only in-frame clones here, not all; method: immunoSEQ multiplex PCR. This table has around 180,000 clones, about 83% appearing once. The germline V gene has CDR1 SQVTM and CDR2 ANQGSEA. CDR3 length: 13 amino acids. V was pared by 0 bases and J by 7 bases, with 12 bases between. The V and J genes are TRBV29-1 and TRBJ1-1; D unclear. The sequenced sample consisted of PBMCs. This sequence was found in a girl aged 5-17 years in good health and CMV-seropositive. The CDR3 sequence is CSVEEPVSDEAFF. CDR3 coding DNA: TGCAGCGTTGAAGAACCGGTATCCGATGAAGCTTTCTTT.